The source of this T cell receptor (beta chain) is a study of shared clonotypes between healthy human individuals. Every donor was a Caucasian adult from Nashville, Tennessee. It was across several immunoSEQ plates that each subset's genomic DNA was evenly split. Generated by immunoSEQ multiplex PCR, the TCRdb table keeps only in-frame clones and is missing some. Among about 1,500,000 clones listed, around 97% were seen once. Whole-study results and caveats: Sequencing depth was predicted to influence how clonotypes are shared among donors.

The CDR3 extends over 14 amino acids. Germline CDR1 and CDR2: SGHTA and FQGNSA. V was trimmed by 0 bases and J by 2 bases, leaving 7 bases between them. Regarding this clone: Its antigen is not known. The same CDR3 can be traced to other DNA sequences in this sample.

Sample: naive CD4+ T cells sorted from blood. Indicated subset: CD45RA+ positively selected. The sequence came from a man aged 25 to 45 in good health. This chain links TRBV7-2 with TRBJ1-2; D gene uncertain. CDR3 DNA sequence: TGTGCCAGCAGCTTAGCGCCGGGGAACTATGGCTACACCTTC. This sequence encodes CASSLAPGNYGYTF.